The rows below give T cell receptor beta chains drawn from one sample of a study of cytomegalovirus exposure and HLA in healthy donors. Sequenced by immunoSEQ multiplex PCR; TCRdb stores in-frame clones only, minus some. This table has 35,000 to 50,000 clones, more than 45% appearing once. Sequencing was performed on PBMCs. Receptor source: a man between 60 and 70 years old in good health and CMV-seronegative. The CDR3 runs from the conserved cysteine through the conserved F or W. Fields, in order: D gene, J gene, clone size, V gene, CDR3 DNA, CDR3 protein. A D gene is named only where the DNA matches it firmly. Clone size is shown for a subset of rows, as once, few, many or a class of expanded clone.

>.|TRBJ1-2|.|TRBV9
TGTGCCAGCAGCGTAGTAAGCGTCCTCCACTATGGCTACACCTTC
CASSVVSVLHYGYTF
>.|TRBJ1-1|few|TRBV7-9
TGTGCCAGCAGCGACGGGGGGGGCCTGAACACTGAAGCTTTCTTT
CASSDGGGLNTEAFF
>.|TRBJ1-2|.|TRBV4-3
TGCGCCAGCAGCCAAGGGCAGGGGCACTATGGCTACACCTTC
CASSQGQGHYGYTF
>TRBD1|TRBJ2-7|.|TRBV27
TGTGCCAGCAGCCGGGACAGCCCTCGCGAGCAGTACTTC
CASSRDSPREQYF
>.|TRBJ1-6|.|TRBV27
TGTGCCAGCATGTCAAGGGGATATAGGTCACCCCTCCACTTT
CASMSRGYRSPLHF
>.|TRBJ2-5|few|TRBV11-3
TGTGCCAGCAGCTTAGGCGGGAACCGCCAAGAGACCCAGTACTTC
CASSLGGNRQETQYF
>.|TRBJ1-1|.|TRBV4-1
TGCGCCAGCAGCGGCCGGACAGTGAACACTGAAGCTTTCTTT
CASSGRTVNTEAFF
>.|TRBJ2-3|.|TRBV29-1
TGCAGCGTTGAAGCTGTCGGGACAGATACGCAGTATTTT
CSVEAVGTDTQYF
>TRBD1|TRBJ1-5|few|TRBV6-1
TGTGCCAGCAGTGAAGGAGGGACAGGGTTTCATCAGCCCCAGCATTTT
CASSEGGTGFHQPQHF
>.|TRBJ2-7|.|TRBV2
TGTGCCAGTGGGCTGACGATTTACGAGCAGTACTTC
CASGLTIYEQYF
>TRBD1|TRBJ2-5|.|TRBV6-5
TGTGCCAGCAGTTACTCGACAGGGGTGGGGGAGACCCAGTACTTC
CASSYSTGVGETQYF
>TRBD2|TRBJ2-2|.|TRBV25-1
TGTGCCAGCCCCACCGTAACTAGCGGGAGGGCCTTTGCCGGGGAGCTGTTTTTT
CASPTVTSGRAFAGELFF
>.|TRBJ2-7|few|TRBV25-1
TGTGCCAGCAGTGAATTATTCGAGCAGTACTTC
CASSELFEQYF
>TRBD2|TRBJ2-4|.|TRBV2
TGTGCCAGCAGTGATCTCTGGGCTAGCGGGATCAGGGCCAAAAACATTCAGTACTTC
CASSDLWASGIRAKNIQYF
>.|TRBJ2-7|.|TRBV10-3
TGTGCCATCAGTGAGTCTCGCGGCTACGAGCAGTACTTC
CAISESRGYEQYF
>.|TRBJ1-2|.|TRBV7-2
TGTGCCAGCAGCTTAGTCAGGGATCGAGGCTACACCTTC
CASSLVRDRGYTF
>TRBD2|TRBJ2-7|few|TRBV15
TGTGCCACCCGGCGGACTAGCGGGCCCTACGAGCAGTACTTC
CATRRTSGPYEQYF
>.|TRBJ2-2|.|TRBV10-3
TGTGCCATCAGAGGGGGATCGAACACCGGGGAGCTGTTTTTT
CAIRGGSNTGELFF
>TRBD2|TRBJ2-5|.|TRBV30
TGTGCCTGGAGTGCGGGACTAGCGCAAGAGACCCAGTACTTC
CAWSAGLAQETQYF
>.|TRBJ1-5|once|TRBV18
TGTGCCAGCTCACCCTTGGGGGCCGGGGATCAGCCCCAGCATTTT
CASSPLGAGDQPQHF
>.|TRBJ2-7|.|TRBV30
TGTGCCTGGACAGGGGGGTGGGGTGCCGAGCAGTACTTC
CAWTGGWGAEQYF
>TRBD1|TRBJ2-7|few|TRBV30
TGTGCCTGGAAACAGGGGAATTCCTACGAGCAGTACTTC
CAWKQGNSYEQYF
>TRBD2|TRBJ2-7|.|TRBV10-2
TGCGCCAGCAGTGAGTCCCCTAGCGGAACCTACGAGCAGTACTTC
CASSESPSGTYEQYF
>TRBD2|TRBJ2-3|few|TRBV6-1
TGTGCCAGCAGTGGACTAGCGGGAGGGCCAGATACGCAGTATTTT
CASSGLAGGPDTQYF
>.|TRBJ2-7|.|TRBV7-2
TGTGCCAGCAGCTTCACCCAGTCCTACGAGCAGTACTTC
CASSFTQSYEQYF
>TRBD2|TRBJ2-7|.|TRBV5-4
TGTGCCAGCAGCTCCGGACTAGCGGGGAACTACGAGCAGTACTTC
CASSSGLAGNYEQYF
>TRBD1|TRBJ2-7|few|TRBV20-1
TGCAGTGCCGCTGACAGGGTCGAGCAGTACTTC
CSAADRVEQYF
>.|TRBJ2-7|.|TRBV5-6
TGTGCCAGCAGCTTGCGAGGGCCCCACGAGCAGTACTTC
CASSLRGPHEQYF
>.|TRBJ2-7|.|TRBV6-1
TGTGCCAGCAGTAGCAGGGGAGTCTCCTACGAGCAGTACTTC
CASSSRGVSYEQYF
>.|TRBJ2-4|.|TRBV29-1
TGCAGCGTTGATCAGGGAAGCCAGGGGGGCATTCAGTACTTC
CSVDQGSQGGIQYF
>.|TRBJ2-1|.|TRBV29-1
TGCAGCGTTGAAGTCAGACAAGGTAATGAGCAGTTCTTC
CSVEVRQGNEQFF
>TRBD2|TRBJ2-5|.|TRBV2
TGTGCCAGCAATGGACTAGCGGGAGCAGAGACCCAGTACTTC
CASNGLAGAETQYF
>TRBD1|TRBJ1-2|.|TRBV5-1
TGCGCCAGCAGCCCGGACAGGGGATATGGCTACACCTTC
CASSPDRGYGYTF
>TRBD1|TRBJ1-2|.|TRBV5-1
TGCGCCAGCAGCTCTGCCGGGACAGGGGGTGGCTACACCTTC
CASSSAGTGGGYTF
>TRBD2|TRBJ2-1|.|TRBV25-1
TGTGCCAGCTCGAACCCGGGACTAGCGACCAATGAGCAGTTCTTC
CASSNPGLATNEQFF
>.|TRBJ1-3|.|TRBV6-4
TGTGCCAGCAGATCGCCCCAGGGTGTTCCTGGAAACACCATATATTTT
CASRSPQGVPGNTIYF
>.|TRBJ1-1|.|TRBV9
TGTGCCAGCAGCGTAGATGAGGGCACTGAAGCTTTCTTT
CASSVDEGTEAFF
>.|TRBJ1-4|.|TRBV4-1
TGCGCCAGCAGTCTTCAGCGAGAAAAACTGTTTTTT
CASSLQREKLFF
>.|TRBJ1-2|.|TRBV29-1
TGCAGCGTTGAAGGCGTCACGCCAAAGGGGGGCTACACCTTC
CSVEGVTPKGGYTF